This T cell receptor (beta chain) was found in a study of CD8+ T cells in alopecia areata. General study points: With patients, TCR sharing proved less clear than in mice, a difference possibly related to HLA.

Regarding this clone: What it recognizes is unknown. At one end, the junction sequence differs from germline, possibly due to a read error.

The CDR3 length is 14 residues. Germline values: CDR1 SSHAT, CDR2 FNYEAQ (reference sequence). After isolation, RNA underwent reverse transcription to generate cDNA as the sequencing template. Repertoires were generated with immunoSEQ multiplex PCR, while TCRdb's copy carries only in-frame clones and drops some. The sample consists of fewer than 200,000 clones, about 60% of them appearing once. Sorting separated CD4+ and CD8+ T cells out of PBMCs. The sequences come from CD4+ T cells sorted from blood, collected at week 0. This sequence joins TRBV7-7 and TRBJ2-5, with D perhaps being TRBD1 or TRBD2 (6 bases each). The clonotype was recovered from a human donor with alopecia areata. The CDR3 DNA sequence: TGTGCTAGCAGCTTGAATCCGGGGGCAGAGACCCAGTACTTC. Protein: CASSLNPGAETQYF.